These T cell receptor beta chains were read from a single sample in a study of response to subunit inactivated influenza vaccine. MiXCR, applied by TCRdb to the RT-PCR reads, yields one record per CDR3 protein. This sample yields a few hundred thousand distinct CDR3 sequences, of which 11% to 15% are seen a single time; 11% belongs to the top ten. The sequenced sample was PBMCs from blood, obtained 11 to 12 days after vaccination. These receptors originate from a man aged 50-59 years who received an inactivated influenza vaccine. CDR3s include the opening cysteine and the closing phenylalanine or tryptophan. D genes are given only for firm matches. The size field is filled for only some rows; it gives once, few, many or a size class.

abundance	v_gene	d_gene	j_gene	CDR3aa	CDR3nt
-	TRBV12-3/TRBV12-4	TRBD1	TRBJ2-7	CASSTGQSSYEQYF	TGTGCCAGCAGCACGGGACAGTCCTCCTACGAGCAGTACTTC
few	TRBV5-1	TRBD1	TRBJ1-3	CASSPRQGEFGNTIYF	TGCGCCAGCAGCCCTAGACAGGGGGAGTTTGGAAACACCATATATTTT
-	TRBV28	TRBD2	TRBJ2-3	CASSFFGLAGPDTQYF	TGTGCCAGCAGTTTCTTCGGACTAGCGGGGCCTGATACGCAGTATTTT
-	TRBV12-3/TRBV12-4	-	TRBJ1-1	CASRDLTGVNTEAFF	TGTGCCAGCAGGGACCTTACGGGGGTGAACACTGAAGCTTTCTTT
-	TRBV20-1	TRBD2	TRBJ2-2	CSATLARPSTGELFF	TGCAGTGCCACACTAGCGAGACCCTCCACCGGGGAGCTGTTTTTT
many	TRBV12-3/TRBV12-4	TRBD2	TRBJ2-5	CASSLASSGQGTQYF	TGTGCCAGCAGTTTAGCCTCTAGCGGCCAGGGGACCCAGTACTTC
-	TRBV10-3	-	TRBJ2-4	CAISPAKNIQYF	TGTGCCATCAGTCCAGCCAAAAACATTCAGTACTTC
once	TRBV12-3/TRBV12-4	-	TRBJ2-2	CASSLREAITGELFF	TGTGCCAGCAGTTTAAGGGAAGCGATAACCGGGGAGCTGTTTTTT
-	TRBV5-6	TRBD1	TRBJ2-2	CASSFDRGRTGELFF	TGTGCCAGCAGCTTCGACAGGGGTCGGACCGGGGAGCTGTTTTTT
-	TRBV6-2/TRBV6-3	TRBD1	TRBJ2-7	CASSYSSGQTYEQYF	TGTGCCAGCAGTTACTCTTCGGGACAGACCTACGAGCAGTACTTC
-	TRBV2	-	TRBJ2-7	CATTNEGGSYEQYF	TGTGCCACCACCAACGAGGGGGGATCCTACGAGCAGTACTTC
few	TRBV10-3	TRBD1	TRBJ2-2	CAISQDRGFTGELFF	TGTGCCATCAGTCAGGACAGGGGGTTCACCGGGGAGCTGTTTTTT
-	TRBV5-1	-	TRBJ2-6	CASSLRKSISGANVLTF	TGCGCCAGCAGCTTACGGAAGTCGATCTCTGGGGCCAACGTCCTGACTTTC
many	TRBV4-3	TRBD2	TRBJ2-4	CASSPTSGGVAKNIQYF	TGCGCCAGCAGTCCGACTAGCGGGGGTGTAGCCAAAAACATTCAGTACTTC
many	TRBV7-2	-	TRBJ2-7	CASSALAVAGEQYF	TGTGCCAGCAGCGCCTTAGCGGTAGCAGGCGAGCAGTACTTC
few	TRBV29-1	-	TRBJ2-5	CSVAPGLGQETQYF	TGCAGCGTTGCCCCAGGGCTGGGCCAAGAGACCCAGTACTTC
few	TRBV5-1	-	TRBJ2-7	CASSTSLASEQYF	TGCGCCAGCAGCACCTCTCTAGCATCCGAGCAGTACTTC
few	TRBV6-6	-	TRBJ1-1	CASKRDTEAFF	TGTGCCAGCAAAAGGGATACTGAAGCTTTCTTT
-	TRBV6-5	-	TRBJ1-3	CASSYSMRGAGNTIYF	TGTGCCAGCAGTTACTCGATGCGGGGGGCTGGAAACACCATATATTTT
-	TRBV20-1	-	TRBJ2-1	CSLGLYNEQFF	TGCAGTTTGGGTCTCTACAATGAGCAGTTCTTC
few	TRBV29-1	-	TRBJ1-1	CSVEYRLINTEAFF	TGCAGCGTTGAGTACAGGCTTATTAACACTGAAGCTTTCTTT
-	TRBV29-1	TRBD2	TRBJ2-7	CSVEEGAGGYEQYF	TGCAGCGTTGAAGAGGGTGCGGGAGGATACGAGCAGTACTTC
few	TRBV4-2	TRBD1	TRBJ2-2	CASSRKGQGTGELFF	TGTGCCAGCAGCCGGAAGGGACAGGGGACCGGGGAGCTGTTTTTT
few	TRBV20-1	TRBD2	TRBJ2-1	CSARDSGRSYNEQFF	TGCAGTGCTAGAGATAGCGGGAGGTCCTACAATGAGCAGTTCTTC
-	TRBV4-3	-	TRBJ2-5	CASSQVQNQETQYF	TGCGCCAGCAGCCAAGTCCAAAACCAAGAGACCCAGTACTTC
-	TRBV7-6	TRBD2	TRBJ2-3	CASSPGLAGSSTDTQYF	TGTGCCAGCAGCCCGGGACTAGCGGGGAGTAGCACAGATACGCAGTATTTT
-	TRBV27	TRBD1	TRBJ2-1	CASSSYDRGSNNEQFF	TGTGCCAGCAGTTCTTACGACAGGGGGTCTAACAATGAGCAGTTCTTC
few	TRBV4-2	TRBD1	TRBJ1-1	CASSQEYRGNTEAFF	TGTGCCAGCAGCCAAGAGTACAGGGGGAACACTGAAGCTTTCTTT
few	TRBV20-1	-	TRBJ1-2	CSADLYGYTF	TGCAGTGCTGACCTTTATGGCTACACCTTC
many	TRBV6-2/TRBV6-3	-	TRBJ2-1	CASSYGGQKNEQFF	TGTGCCAGCAGTTACGGGGGCCAAAAAAATGAGCAGTTCTTC
many	TRBV6-1	TRBD1	TRBJ1-5	CASSEGGTGGRPQHF	TGTGCCAGCAGTGAAGGTGGGACAGGGGGCAGGCCCCAGCATTTT
-	TRBV13	-	TRBJ1-1	CASSPTGLEAFF	TGTGCCAGCAGCCCAACAGGCCTTGAAGCTTTCTTT
-	TRBV6-1	-	TRBJ1-2	CASSRTVNVNYGYTF	TGTGCCAGCAGTCGCACAGTAAACGTTAACTATGGCTACACCTTC
few	TRBV20-1	TRBD2	TRBJ2-1	CSAKGLAGVLEQFF	TGCAGTGCTAAAGGACTAGCGGGAGTTCTTGAGCAGTTCTTC
-	TRBV5-1	-	TRBJ2-7	CASNRQGGSYEQYF	TGCGCCAGCAACAGACAGGGAGGCTCCTACGAGCAGTACTTC
-	TRBV3-1	TRBD2	TRBJ2-5	CASSPLAGGSQETQYF	TGTGCCAGCAGCCCGTTAGCGGGGGGGAGTCAAGAGACCCAGTACTTC
few	TRBV2	-	TRBJ1-5	CASSGQPQHF	TGTGCCAGCAGTGGCCAGCCCCAGCATTTT
few	TRBV29-1	TRBD2	TRBJ2-3	CSVYRGGSTDTQYF	TGCAGCGTATACCGGGGGGGGAGCACAGATACGCAGTATTTT
-	TRBV9	TRBD1	TRBJ1-5	CASSAGQNQPQHF	TGTGCCAGCAGCGCGGGACAGAATCAGCCCCAGCATTTT
few	TRBV28	-	TRBJ1-4	CASMGRPHEKLFF	TGTGCCAGCATGGGACGGCCTCATGAAAAACTGTTTTTT
few	TRBV2	TRBD1	TRBJ1-6	CASSRPGTGPPLHF	TGTGCCAGCAGCAGGCCCGGGACAGGGCCACCCCTCCACTTT
once	TRBV6-2/TRBV6-3	-	TRBJ2-1	CASRDNSYNEQFF	TGTGCCAGCCGGGACAACTCCTACAATGAGCAGTTCTTC
-	TRBV28	TRBD2	TRBJ2-7	CASLAGTYEQYF	TGTGCCAGCCTAGCGGGAACCTACGAGCAGTACTTC
-	TRBV5-6	-	TRBJ1-5	CASSFQGRVVQPQHF	TGTGCCAGCAGCTTTCAGGGACGGGTGGTTCAGCCCCAGCATTTT
-	TRBV9	TRBD2	TRBJ2-7	CASSVGTSHEQYF	TGTGCCAGCAGCGTCGGGACTAGCCACGAGCAGTACTTC
-	TRBV7-2	TRBD1	TRBJ2-7	CASSPAGTGLYEQYF	TGTGCCAGCAGCCCGGCCGGGACAGGGCTATACGAGCAGTACTTC
few	TRBV20-1	-	TRBJ1-2	CSARDVGRNGYTF	TGCAGTGCTAGAGATGTGGGGAGGAACGGCTACACCTTC
-	TRBV7-7	-	TRBJ2-5	CASSLDLYQETQYF	TGTGCCAGCAGCTTAGATCTCTACCAAGAGACCCAGTACTTC
few	TRBV28	-	TRBJ1-3	CASSLGGGGNTIYF	TGTGCCAGCAGTTTAGGAGGGGGTGGAAACACCATATATTTT